This TCR beta chain was documented in a study of blood T cell repertoires in COVID-19. The method was immunoSEQ multiplex PCR; TCRdb's version includes in-frame clones alone and lacks a portion of them. The sample holds over 20,000 clones, around 83% seen once. Trimming left V 4 bases short and J 1 base short, with 6 bases between. CDR3 length: 13 amino acids. Germline V gene sequence: CDR1 SNHLY, CDR2 FYNNEI. Sequences were obtained from peripheral blood. This clonotype originated in a man aged 65 to 85 with acute or convalescent COVID-19. The genes are TRBV2 and TRBJ2-3; D is perhaps TRBD1 (5 bases). The CDR3 reads CASSVQGTDTQYF. DNA of the CDR3: TGTGCCAGCAGTGTACAGGGCACAGATACGCAGTATTTT.